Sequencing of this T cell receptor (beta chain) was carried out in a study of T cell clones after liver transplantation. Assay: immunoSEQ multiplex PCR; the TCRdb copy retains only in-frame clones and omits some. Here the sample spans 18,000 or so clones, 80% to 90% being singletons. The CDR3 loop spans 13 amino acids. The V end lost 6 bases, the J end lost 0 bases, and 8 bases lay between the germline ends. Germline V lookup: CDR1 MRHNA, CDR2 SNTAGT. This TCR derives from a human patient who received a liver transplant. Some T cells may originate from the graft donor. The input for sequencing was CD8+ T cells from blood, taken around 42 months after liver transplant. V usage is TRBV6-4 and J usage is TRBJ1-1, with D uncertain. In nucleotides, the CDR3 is TGTGCCAGCAGGAGGACCTTGAACACTGAAGCTTTCTTT. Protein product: CASRRTLNTEAFF.